Listed below are T cell receptor beta chains from one sample, sequenced in a study of CD8 T cells in Susac syndrome. TCRdb re-derived calls from the immunoSEQ multiplex PCR reads in MiXCR, one entry per CDR3 protein. The sample consists of more than 150,000 distinct CDR3 sequences, over 85% of them appearing once. The material sequenced was CD4+ T cells from PBMCs. All receptors come from a human donor in good health. The CDR3 runs from the conserved cysteine through the conserved F or W. D genes are given only for firm matches. Expanded clones are given a class, and other clones once, few, many or no size at all.

TRBJ2-5,TRBD2,NA,TRBV5-1,TGCGCCAGCAGCGCCGGGGGGGCCGATGGGGAGACCCAGTACTTC,CASSAGGADGETQYF
TRBJ1-1,NA,NA,TRBV4-2,TGTGCCAGCAGCTCCAGCGGCCCAAACACTGAAGCTTTCTTT,CASSSSGPNTEAFF
TRBJ1-1,NA,NA,TRBV2,TGTGGATCGGGGATGTCGGGGGCTATCATGAACACTGAAGCTTTCTTT,CGSGMSGAIMNTEAFF
TRBJ2-7,NA,NA,TRBV12-3/TRBV12-4,TGTGCCAGCAGTGTCGCAGAGTCACGGCAGTACTTC,CASSVAESRQYF
TRBJ2-1,NA,NA,TRBV29-1,TGCAGCGTTGAACAGGCGGTCGAGCAGTTCTTC,CSVEQAVEQFF
TRBJ2-3,NA,NA,TRBV12-5,TGTGCTAGTGGGCTAGTGGAGGATACGCAGTATTTT,CASGLVEDTQYF
TRBJ2-1,NA,NA,TRBV2,TGTGCCAGCAGTGAGGGCGTGACGAGCTCCTACAATGAGCAGTTCTTC,CASSEGVTSSYNEQFF
TRBJ2-1,NA,once,TRBV5-1,TGCGCCAGCAGCTTGAACATAGCTGGTGAGCAGTTCTTC,CASSLNIAGEQFF
TRBJ2-3,TRBD1,NA,TRBV20-1,TGCAGTGCTACGGGACAGGGGACAGATACGCAGTATTTT,CSATGQGTDTQYF
TRBJ2-3,NA,NA,TRBV7-2,TGTGCCAGCAGCGAGGGGCTAGCTCCAGATACGCAGTATTTT,CASSEGLAPDTQYF
TRBJ1-1,TRBD1,once,TRBV29-1,TGCAGCGTGGCGGGGCAGGGGGACACTGAAGCTTTCTTT,CSVAGQGDTEAFF
TRBJ1-1,NA,NA,TRBV20-1,TGCAGTGCCCAGGGGTTCACTGAAGCTTTCTTT,CSAQGFTEAFF
TRBJ1-1,NA,NA,TRBV19,NA,CASSIFVRNTEAFF
TRBJ2-6,NA,NA,TRBV28,TGTGCCAGCAGGACGGGACAACCGGGGGCCAACGTCCTGACTTTC,CASRTGQPGANVLTF
TRBJ2-1,NA,NA,TRBV6-2/TRBV6-3,TGTGCCAGCAGTTACCCTCGGGGTCGGGTCCTCATAAGGAATGAGCAGTTCTTC,CASSYPRGRVLIRNEQFF
TRBJ1-4,NA,NA,TRBV11-2,TGTGCCAGCAGCCCCGGACATACCTCGAATGAAAAACTGTTTTTT,CASSPGHTSNEKLFF
TRBJ1-4,NA,NA,TRBV6-1,TGTGCCAGCAGTGAATATTCGAGTTCAGGGACGGAGGAGGAAAAACTGTTTTTT,CASSEYSSSGTEEEKLFF
TRBJ1-5,NA,NA,TRBV9,TGTGCCAGCAGCGTAATCAACGGGGGAAACTATAGCAATCAGCCCCAGCATTTT,CASSVINGGNYSNQPQHF
TRBJ2-7,TRBD1,NA,TRBV18,TGTGCCAGCTCACCGTCGACAGGGTATTTCGAGCAGTACTTC,CASSPSTGYFEQYF
TRBJ2-5,NA,NA,TRBV2,TGTGCCAGCAATCAGGGGCCCGAGACCCAGTACTTC,CASNQGPETQYF
TRBJ2-5,NA,NA,TRBV12-3/TRBV12-4,TGTGCCAGCACCCTTGGGGGGGAGACCCAGTACTTC,CASTLGGETQYF
TRBJ1-2,TRBD1,NA,TRBV4-3,TGCGCCAGCAGCCAAGGGACAGGGGGCAACAACTATGGCTACACCTTC,CASSQGTGGNNYGYTF
TRBJ2-1,TRBD2,NA,TRBV6-5,TGTGCCAGCGGACTAGAGCGGGGCGAGCAGTTCTTC,CASGLERGEQFF
TRBJ1-1,NA,NA,TRBV12-3/TRBV12-4,TGTGCCAGCACCCTGGGCCAGGTTACTGAAGCTTTCTTT,CASTLGQVTEAFF
TRBJ2-5,NA,NA,TRBV3-1,TGTGCCAGCAGCCTCCGGTCGGCGGAGACCCAGTACTTC,CASSLRSAETQYF
TRBJ2-1,TRBD1,NA,TRBV23-1,TGCGCCAGGTCGGGGACAGACTCCTACAATGAGCAGTTCTTC,CARSGTDSYNEQFF
TRBJ1-2,NA,NA,TRBV29-1,TGCAGCGTCGCCTCCCTCGCCGCGGGCTATGGCTACACCTTC,CSVASLAAGYGYTF
TRBJ1-4,TRBD1,NA,TRBV5-1,TGCGCCAGCAGCCGCACCGGGACAGGGGGAAATAATGAAAAACTGTTTTTT,CASSRTGTGGNNEKLFF
TRBJ2-3,NA,NA,TRBV5-6,TGTGCCAGCAGCTTGGATCACAGGGTTGCAGATACGCAGTATTTT,CASSLDHRVADTQYF
TRBJ2-3,NA,NA,TRBV5-4,TGTGCCAGCAGCTTGGCTCGTGTTCGGGGGCCAGATACGCAGTATTTT,CASSLARVRGPDTQYF
TRBJ1-1,NA,NA,TRBV7-9,TGTGCCAGCAGCGAGTATGAGGGCACTGAAGCTTTCTTT,CASSEYEGTEAFF
TRBJ2-3,NA,NA,TRBV10-3,TGTGCCGTGACAGGCCACACCACAGATACGCAGTATTTT,CAVTGHTTDTQYF
TRBJ1-2,NA,NA,TRBV12-3/TRBV12-4,TGTGCCAGCAGTTACACGGCTAACTATGGCTACACCTTC,CASSYTANYGYTF
TRBJ1-4,NA,NA,TRBV18,TGTGCCAGCTCACCAGGTCCTCGTGAAAAACTGTTTTTT,CASSPGPREKLFF
TRBJ2-5,NA,NA,TRBV15,TGTGCCACCCATTTTCAAGAGACCCAGTACTTC,CATHFQETQYF
TRBJ1-1,NA,NA,TRBV2,TGTGCCAGCAGGGAGGGCAGGGAAGCTTTCTTT,CASREGREAFF
TRBJ1-6,TRBD1,once,TRBV12-3/TRBV12-4,TGTGCCAGCAGGTCTACAGGGGATGGCTCACCCCTCCACTTT,CASRSTGDGSPLHF
TRBJ1-2,NA,NA,TRBV4-3,TGCGCCAGCAGCCAAGAGGGGACCTATGGCTACACCTTC,CASSQEGTYGYTF
TRBJ2-2,NA,NA,TRBV5-4,TGTGCCAGCAGCACAGCGGTGAACACCGGGGAGCTGTTTTTT,CASSTAVNTGELFF
TRBJ2-1,TRBD1,NA,TRBV20-1,TGCAGTGCTAGAGCCGGGACAGGGGGCTACAATGAGCAGTTCTTC,CSARAGTGGYNEQFF
TRBJ2-5,NA,NA,TRBV25-1,TGTGCCAGCAGTGAAGGTTACCAAGAGACCCAGTACTTC,CASSEGYQETQYF
TRBJ2-5,NA,NA,TRBV9,TGTGCCAGCAGCGTAGACGCGGCAGAAGAGACCCAGTACTTC,CASSVDAAEETQYF
TRBJ1-5,NA,few,TRBV30,TGTGCCTGGTCCAGGGGAGGGGATCAGCCCCAGCATTTT,CAWSRGGDQPQHF
TRBJ2-1,NA,NA,TRBV29-1,TGCAGCGTTGGGCTGTTGGATGAGCAGTTCTTC,CSVGLLDEQFF
TRBJ2-5,NA,NA,TRBV7-9,TGTGCCAGCAGCTTAGTCGGCGGAGAGACCCAGTACTTC,CASSLVGGETQYF
TRBJ1-2,TRBD1,NA,TRBV20-1,TGCAGTGTAGCCCAGACAGGGACGACCTATGGCTACACCTTC,CSVAQTGTTYGYTF
TRBJ1-6,TRBD1,NA,TRBV20-1,TGCAGTGCTGAAGCACCGGGACAGGGAGGCTCACCCCTCCACTTT,CSAEAPGQGGSPLHF
TRBJ2-1,NA,NA,TRBV29-1,TGCAGCGTTCTCGGACAGTACAATGAGCAGTTCTTC,CSVLGQYNEQFF
TRBJ1-2,TRBD1,NA,TRBV29-1,TGCAGCGTTGGTGACAGGGACTATGGCTACACCTTC,CSVGDRDYGYTF
TRBJ2-5,NA,NA,TRBV27,TGTGCCAGCAGTCTAGGCGGAGGGCGGGGAGAGACCCAGTACTTC,CASSLGGGRGETQYF